The 10 T cell receptor beta chains in this list originate from one sample, sequenced in a study of T-cell reconstitution after alpha-beta-depleted transplantation in children. Preparation of the TCRbeta library involved a method that used unique molecular identifiers. A single record per CDR3 protein comes from TCRdb applying MiXCR to the PCR reads. This sample has around 250,000 distinct CDR3 sequences, with more than 8% found just once. The sample was PBMCs from the stem cell graft donor, taken from the stem cell graft. These receptors were taken from a human donor who donated a stem cell graft to a child with SCID.

This clonotype was counted between two and nine times. The chain carries TRBV6-5 and TRBJ1-2; 7 bases align to TRBD1. V shed 4 bases and J 11 bases; nucleotides not matched to a gene: 7. CDR3 length: 12 amino acids. Germline V CDR1 and CDR2: MNHEY, SVGAGI. CDR3 coding DNA: TGTGCCAGCAGTTCGGGCCCAGGGGGATACACCTTC. Protein: CASSSGPGGYTF.

Only a few counts were recorded for this clonotype. The J gene is TRBJ1-5, the V gene TRBV16; D is possibly TRBD1 (6 bases). The V end was cut by 3 bases, the J end by 2 bases, with 11 bases between. This CDR3 has 15 amino acids. Germline CDR1 reads KGHSY; CDR2 reads FQNENV. In DNA, the CDR3 is TGTGCCAGCAGCCAGCAACAGGGCGGCAATCAGCCCCAGCATTTT. This sequence encodes CASSQQQGGNQPQHF.

The chain joins TRBV10-3 to TRBJ2-1; D is unresolved. Between the trimmed V and J ends, which lost 1 base and 6 bases, there was a span of 4 bases. This CDR3 comprises 12 residues. CDR1 ENHRY and CDR2 SYGVKD come from the germline V gene. In nucleotides, the CDR3 is TGTGCCATCAGTGAGTGGGGCAATGAGCAGTTCTTC. Residues: CAISEWGNEQFF.

This clonotype was picked up many times. V gene TRBV4-1 combines with J gene TRBJ2-3; 7 bases map to TRBD2. Germline trimming cut 1 base from V and 3 bases from J; bases unmatched to any gene: 4. The germline V gene encodes CDR1 MGHRA and CDR2 YSYEKL. The CDR3 is made up of 15 amino acids. CDR3: CASSQAGGRTDTQYF. The CDR3 nucleotides read TGCGCCAGCAGCCAAGCGGGGGGTAGGACAGATACGCAGTATTTT.

The V gene is TRBV2, the J gene TRBJ2-4, with a possible D match to TRBD1 (5 bases). The CDR3 has 17 residues. The V gene's germline CDR1 is SNHLY and CDR2 FYNNEI. Trimming cost V 4 bases and J 0 bases, with 16 bases left between them. CDR3 sequence (DNA): TGTGCCAGCAGTGTTGGTGGGGCGCAAATAGCCAAAAACATTCAGTACTTC. It specifies CASSVGGAQIAKNIQYF. The whole variable domain, filled in from reference TRBV2 and TRBJ2-4, reads EPEVTQTPSHQVTQMGQEVILRCVPISNHLYFYWYRQILGQKVEFLVSFYNNEISEKSEIFDDQFSVERPDGSNFTLKIRSTKLEDSAMYFCASSVGGAQIAKNIQYFGAGTRLSVL.

This clonotype came up a few times. This chain connects TRBV10-1 to TRBJ2-2; weak D call: TRBD1 (5 bases). This CDR3 region has 14 residues. V lost 4 bases and J 5 bases, leaving 11 bases between the germline ends. Germline V gene data show CDR1 as WNHNN and CDR2 as SYGVQD (reference sequence). The DNA of the CDR3 is TGCGCCAGCAGTGCGGACACTTCTACCGGGGAGCTGTTTTTT. Translating gives CASSADTSTGELFF.

This clonotype was recorded many times. This chain connects TRBV7-8 to TRBJ2-5; the D gene is possibly TRBD1 (5 bases). Germline V gene data show CDR1 as SGHVS and CDR2 as FQNEAQ. Trimming removed 1 base from V and 5 bases from J, with 11 bases in between. The length of the CDR3 is 14 residues. The CDR3 sequence is CASSLEGYLETQYF. Here the CDR3 DNA reads TGTGCCAGCAGCTTAGAGGGGTATTTGGAGACCCAGTACTTC.

The genes are TRBV12-3 or TRBV12-4 and TRBJ1-1; the D gene is possibly TRBD1 (5 bases). V was clipped by 5 bases and J by 6 bases, with 16 bases between them. The CDR3 spans 14 residues. CDR3 loop: CASSPQAAGAEAFF. As DNA, the CDR3 is TGTGCCAGCAGTCCACAGGCGGCCGGGGCTGAAGCTTTCTTT.

This clonotype was seen only a few times. The chain has TRBV12-5 and TRBJ2-2; no reliable D call. This CDR3 has 14 residues. Per germline, CDR1 LGHNT and CDR2 FRNRAP. V was shortened by 8 bases and J by 5 bases, with 15 bases between the two germline ends. In DNA, the CDR3 is TGTGCTAGTTTCCCAACAGTAGGAACCGGGGAGCTGTTTTTT. Encoded protein: CASFPTVGTGELFF.

The chain couples TRBV4-1 to TRBJ2-7, with D possibly matching TRBD1 (5 bases). Trimming stripped 0 bases from V and 9 bases from J, with 12 bases between. This CDR3 is 13 amino acids long. CDR1 is MGHRA and CDR2 is YSYEKL in the germline V gene. This chain's CDR3 is CASSQDLQGRQYF. The DNA of the CDR3 is TGCGCCAGCAGCCAAGATTTGCAGGGAAGGCAGTACTTC.